Given below is one T cell receptor (beta chain) in context. In germline, CDR1 is LNHDA, CDR2 SQIVND (reference sequence). Trimming cost V 4 bases and J 6 bases, with 13 bases left between them. The CDR3 spans 14 residues. These data originate in a study of shared clonotypes between healthy human individuals. How the authors handled the data: Quality scores were absent from the junction-only immunoSEQ sequences, so filtering differed. The protocol was immunoSEQ multiplex PCR, while the TCRdb copy is restricted to in-frame clones and leaves out a portion. That table supplies the V and J calls and clone size; D and trimming were determined from the DNA. The sample carries 550,000 to 850,000 clones, approximately 79% recorded once.

The sequence derives from a woman in her 30s in good health. The sequencing sample was made of memory CD4+ T cells sorted from blood. The subset: CD45RA-negative fraction. The gene calls are TRBV19 and TRBJ2-1, with a tentative D call TRBD2 (5 bases). The CDR3 coding sequence is TGTGCCAGTAGTACCCGCGACTATGGCAATGAGCAGTTCTTC. This codes for CASSTRDYGNEQFF.